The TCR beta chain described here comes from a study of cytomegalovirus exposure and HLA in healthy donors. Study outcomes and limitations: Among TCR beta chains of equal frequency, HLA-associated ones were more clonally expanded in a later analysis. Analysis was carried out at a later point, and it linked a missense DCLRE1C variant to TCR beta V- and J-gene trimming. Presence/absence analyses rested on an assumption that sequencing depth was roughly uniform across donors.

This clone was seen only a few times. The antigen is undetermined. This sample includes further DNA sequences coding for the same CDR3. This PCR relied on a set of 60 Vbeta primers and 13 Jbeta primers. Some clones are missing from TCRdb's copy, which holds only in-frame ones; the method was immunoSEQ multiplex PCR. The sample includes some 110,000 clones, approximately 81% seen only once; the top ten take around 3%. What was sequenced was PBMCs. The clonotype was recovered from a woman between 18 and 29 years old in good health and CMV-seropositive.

CDR3 sequence reads: CASSLDRGNTEAFF. CDR3 sequence (DNA): TGTGCCAGCAGCTTGGACAGGGGGAACACTGAAGCTTTCTTT. V is TRBV5-4 and J is TRBJ1-1; 7 bases are a match to TRBD1. The CDR3 length is 14 residues. The V and J ends lost 0 bases and 1 base, in that order; junction bases with no gene match: 0. Germline values: CDR1 SGHNT, CDR2 YYREEE (reference sequence).